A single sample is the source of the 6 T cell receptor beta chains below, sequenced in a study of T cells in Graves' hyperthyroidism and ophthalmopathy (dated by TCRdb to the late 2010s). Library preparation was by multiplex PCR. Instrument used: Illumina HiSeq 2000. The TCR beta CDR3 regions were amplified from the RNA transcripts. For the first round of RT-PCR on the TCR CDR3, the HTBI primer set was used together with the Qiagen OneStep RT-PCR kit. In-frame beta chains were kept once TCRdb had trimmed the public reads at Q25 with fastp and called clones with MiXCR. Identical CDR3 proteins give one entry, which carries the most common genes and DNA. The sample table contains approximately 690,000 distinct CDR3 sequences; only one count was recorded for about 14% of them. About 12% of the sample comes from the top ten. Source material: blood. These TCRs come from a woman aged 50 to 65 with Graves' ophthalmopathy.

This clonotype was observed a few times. CDR3 DNA: TGTGCCAGCAGTGAGAGAGGGGCAACGAATCAGCCCCAGCATTTT. Its protein product is CASSERGATNQPQHF. The rearrangement joins TRBV6-1 to TRBJ1-5; tentative D call: TRBD1 (5 bases). The CDR3 loop spans 15 amino acids. Germline V gene data show CDR1 as MNHNS and CDR2 as SASEGT. V was shortened by 3 bases and J by 4 bases, with 13 bases between the two germline ends.

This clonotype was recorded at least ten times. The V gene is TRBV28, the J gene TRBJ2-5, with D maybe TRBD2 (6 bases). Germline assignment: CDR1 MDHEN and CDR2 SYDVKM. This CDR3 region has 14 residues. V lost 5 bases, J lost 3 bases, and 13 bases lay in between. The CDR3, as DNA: TGTGCCAGCAGTAGGTCGACTAGTAAAGAGACCCAGTACTTC. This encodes CASSRSTSKETQYF.

CDR3 nucleotides: TGTGCCAGCAGTAACCGACTGATTAGCTCTGGAAACACCATATATTTT. It encodes CASSNRLISSGNTIYF. The chain combines TRBV6-1 with TRBJ1-3; unclear D gene. Germline V gene lookup returns CDR1 MNHNS and CDR2 SASEGT. V gave up 5 bases and J gave up 0 bases, with 14 bases separating them. This CDR3 region has 16 residues.

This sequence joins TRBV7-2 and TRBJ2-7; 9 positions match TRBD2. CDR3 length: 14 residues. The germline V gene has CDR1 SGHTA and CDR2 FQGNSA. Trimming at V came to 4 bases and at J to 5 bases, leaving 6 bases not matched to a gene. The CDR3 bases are TGTGCCAGCAGCTCAAGCGGGAGGATCGACGAGCAGTACTTC. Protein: CASSSSGRIDEQYF. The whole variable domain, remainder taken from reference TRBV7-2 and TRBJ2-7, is GAGVSQSPSNKVTEKGKDVELRCDPISGHTALYWYRQSLGQGLEFLIYFQGNSAPDKSGLPSDRFSAERTGGSVSTLTIQRTQQEDSAVYLCASSSSGRIDEQYFGPGTRLTVT.

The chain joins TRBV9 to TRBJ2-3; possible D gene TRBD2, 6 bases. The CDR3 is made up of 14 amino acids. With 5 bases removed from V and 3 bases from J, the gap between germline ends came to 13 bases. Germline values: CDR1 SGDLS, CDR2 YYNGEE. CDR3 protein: CASRTGTETDTQYF. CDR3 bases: TGTGCCAGCAGAACCGGGACTGAGACAGATACGCAGTATTTT.

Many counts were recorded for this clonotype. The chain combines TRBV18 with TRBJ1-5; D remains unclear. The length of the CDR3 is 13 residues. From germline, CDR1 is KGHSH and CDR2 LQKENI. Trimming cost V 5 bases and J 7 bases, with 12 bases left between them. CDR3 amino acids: CASSNRPDQPQHF. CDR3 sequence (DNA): TGTGCCAGCTCAAACAGACCGGACCAGCCCCAGCATTTT. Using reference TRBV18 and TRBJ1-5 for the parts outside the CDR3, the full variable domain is NAGVMQNPRHLVRRRGQEARLRCSPMKGHSHVYWYRQLPEEGLKFMVYLQKENIIDESGMPKERFSAEFPKEGPSILRIQQVVRGDSAAYFCASSNRPDQPQHFGDGTRLSIL.